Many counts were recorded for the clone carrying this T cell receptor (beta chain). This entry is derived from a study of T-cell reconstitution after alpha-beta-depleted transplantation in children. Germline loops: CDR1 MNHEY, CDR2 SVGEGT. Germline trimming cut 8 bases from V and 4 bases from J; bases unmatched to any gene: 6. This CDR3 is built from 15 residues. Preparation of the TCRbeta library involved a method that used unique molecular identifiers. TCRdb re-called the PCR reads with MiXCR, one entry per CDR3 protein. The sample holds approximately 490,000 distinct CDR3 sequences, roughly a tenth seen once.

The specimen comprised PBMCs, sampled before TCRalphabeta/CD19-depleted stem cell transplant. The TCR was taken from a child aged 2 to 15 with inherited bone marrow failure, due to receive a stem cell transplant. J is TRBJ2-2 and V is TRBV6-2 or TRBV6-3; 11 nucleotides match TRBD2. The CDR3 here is CASRGTSGSTGELFF. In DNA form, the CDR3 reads TGTGCCAGCCGGGGGACTAGCGGATCCACCGGGGAGCTGTTTTTT.